The 12 T cell receptor beta chains listed next were all sequenced from one sample in a study of blood T cells in healthy people across ages. A J-beta primer mix and a sample-barcoded 5' primer were used in a second PCR of about 7 to 12 cycles. MiXCR, applied by TCRdb to the 5' RACE reads, yields one record per CDR3 protein. The table includes approximately 1.5 million distinct CDR3 sequences, approximately 32% detected once. Sequencing input: blood. The receptors derive from a woman in her 30s in good health.

As to this clonotype: Germline and junction disagree at one end, which may indicate a read error. The chain carries TRBV7-3 and TRBJ2-1; weak D call: TRBD2 (5 bases). The CDR3 runs 14 residues. Per germline, CDR1 SGHTA and CDR2 FQGTGA. DNA for the CDR3: TGTGCCGGCAGTCCTAAGCGGAACTACAATGAGCAGTTCTTC. Its protein is CAGSPKRNYNEQFF.

CDR3 sequence: CNAFLRDNNEQFF. CDR3 in DNA: TGCAATGCGTTTCTCCGGGACAACAATGAGCAGTTCTTC. This rearrangement joins TRBV20-1 to TRBJ2-1; perhaps TRBD1 as D (6 bases). CDR1 is DFQATT, CDR2 SNEGSKA, per germline (reference sequence). The CDR3 is 13 residues long.

This sequence joins TRBV7-9 and TRBJ1-1; D is unresolved. Germline assignment: CDR1 SEHNR and CDR2 FQNEAQ (reference sequence). Trimming stripped 5 bases from V and 2 bases from J, with 18 bases between. The CDR3 runs to 16 residues. The CDR3 reads CASSPTAVNYNTEAFF. The CDR3 bases are TGTGCCAGCAGCCCCACGGCGGTCAACTACAACACTGAAGCTTTCTTT.

This clonotype has just a few counts. J is TRBJ2-2 and V is TRBV28; D remains ambiguous. CDR1 and CDR2 from the germline V gene are MDHEN and SYDVKM. V lost 3 bases, J lost 4 bases, and 6 bases lay in between. CDR3 length: 13 amino acids. CDR3 bases: TGTGCCAGCAGTTTGCAGCCCACCGGGGAGCTGTTTTTT. Encoded protein: CASSLQPTGELFF.

There are many counts of this clonotype. This chain uses TRBV5-1 with TRBJ2-5; a weak D match, TRBD1 (6 bases). Trimming cost V 7 bases and J 2 bases, with 18 bases left between them. CDR1 is SGHRS and CDR2 is YFSETQ in the germline V gene. The CDR3 extends over 15 amino acids. Here the CDR3 reads CASRLAGQYQETQYF. The CDR3 nucleotides read TGCGCCAGCCGTTTGGCCGGACAGTATCAAGAGACCCAGTACTTC.

The V gene is TRBV7-2, the J gene TRBJ2-1, with 10 bases aligning to TRBD2. CDR1 and CDR2 from the germline V gene are SGHTA and FQGNSA. The CDR3 is 15 amino acids. J was trimmed by 10 bases and V by 5 bases; bases with no gene match: 11. CDR3 nucleotides: TGTGCCAGCAGCGGTACTAGCGGGGTATATCGCGAGCAGTTCTTC. As protein: CASSGTSGVYREQFF.

This clonotype was detected only a few times. CDR3 protein: CASSPTSGKFYEQYF. The CDR3 DNA reads as TGTGCCAGCAGCCCGACTAGCGGGAAGTTCTACGAGCAGTACTTC. The genes are TRBV7-9 and TRBJ2-7, with 11 bases aligning to TRBD2. The J segment lost 3 bases and the V segment lost 5 bases, leaving 6 bases of the junction unmatched. The germline gives CDR1 SEHNR, CDR2 FQNEAQ (reference sequence). The CDR3 loop spans 15 amino acids.

CDR3 loop: CSARPARYNEQFF. The CDR3 nucleotides are TGCAGTGCTAGACCCGCGAGATACAATGAGCAGTTCTTC. The chain is built from TRBV20-1 and TRBJ2-1, with D unclear. Between the trimmed V and J ends, which lost 2 bases and 4 bases, there was a span of 9 bases. The CDR3 runs 13 residues. The germline CDR1 and CDR2 sequences are DFQATT and SNEGSKA (reference sequence).

This clonotype was seen just once. The chain links TRBV9 to TRBJ2-3; no firm D call. Germline V gives CDR1 SGDLS, CDR2 YYNGEE. The V gene lost 0 bases and the J gene lost 1 base, with 9 bases spanning the gap. The length of the CDR3 is 15 residues. Written as DNA, the CDR3 is TGTGCCAGCAGCGTAGCCGATCAAGGCACAGATACGCAGTATTTT. This encodes CASSVADQGTDTQYF.

The chain has TRBV7-2 and TRBJ1-5; D not certain. Trimming stripped 1 base from V and 3 bases from J, with 10 bases between. Germline-derived CDR1 and CDR2 are SGHTA and FQGNSA. The CDR3 has 15 amino acids. The CDR3 DNA reads as TGTGCCAGCAGCTTAGATAGGGCAGTCAATCAGCCCCAGCATTTT. Translated: CASSLDRAVNQPQHF.

V and J are TRBV5-1 and TRBJ2-1; D is possibly TRBD1 (5 bases). CDR3 length equals 14 residues. Germline V gives CDR1 SGHRS, CDR2 YFSETQ. The ends were cut back, 4 bases at V and 7 bases at J, with 15 bases in the middle. CDR3 DNA sequence: TGCGCCAGCAGCGTGGCCGCAGGGAAGAATGAGCAGTTCTTC. Encoded protein: CASSVAAGKNEQFF.

As for this clonotype: A read error may account for a junction end that differs from germline. V usage is TRBV18 and J usage is TRBJ1-5; no clear D gene. In germline, CDR1 is KGHSH, CDR2 LQKENI. The CDR3 has 13 amino acids. In DNA form, the CDR3 reads TGTGCCTGCTCACAAGATAGCAATCAGCCCCAGCATTTT. Its translation: CACSQDSNQPQHF.